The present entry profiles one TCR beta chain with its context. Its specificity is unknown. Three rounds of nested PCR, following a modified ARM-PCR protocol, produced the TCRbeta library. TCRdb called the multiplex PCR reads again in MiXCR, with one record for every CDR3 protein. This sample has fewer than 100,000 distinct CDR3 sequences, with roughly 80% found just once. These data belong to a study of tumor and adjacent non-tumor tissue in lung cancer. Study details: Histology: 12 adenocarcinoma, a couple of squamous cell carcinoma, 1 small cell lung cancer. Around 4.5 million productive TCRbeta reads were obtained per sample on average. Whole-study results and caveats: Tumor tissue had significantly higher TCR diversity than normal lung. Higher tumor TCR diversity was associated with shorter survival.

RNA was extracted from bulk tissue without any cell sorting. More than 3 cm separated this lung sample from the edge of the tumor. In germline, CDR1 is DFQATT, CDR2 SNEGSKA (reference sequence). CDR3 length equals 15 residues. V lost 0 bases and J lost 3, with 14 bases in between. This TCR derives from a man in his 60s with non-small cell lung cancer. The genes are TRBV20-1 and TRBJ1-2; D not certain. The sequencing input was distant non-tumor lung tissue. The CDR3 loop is CSARELARAYYGYTF. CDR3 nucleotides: TGCAGTGCTAGAGAGTTGGCTAGGGCCTACTATGGCTACACCTTC.